Described below is a single T cell receptor beta chain sequence and its context. This record comes from a study of T cell changes during pregnancy in multiple sclerosis. The CDR3 totals 14 residues. Trimming removed 4 bases from V and 2 bases from J; junction bases left unmatched: 5. Germline V CDR1 and CDR2: SEHNR, FQNEAQ (reference sequence). Some clones are missing from TCRdb's copy, which holds only in-frame ones; the method was immunoSEQ multiplex PCR. In the table there are 90,000 to 95,000 clones, almost 95% of which are singletons. Sequencing was performed on peripheral blood, taken in the third trimester of pregnancy. This chain uses TRBV7-9 with TRBJ2-7, with TRBD1 matching over 7 bases. This receptor was obtained from a female donor with multiple sclerosis, enrolled in a pregnancy study. The CDR3 reads CASSYRGSPYEQYF. In DNA, the CDR3 is TGTGCCAGCAGCTACAGGGGATCCCCCTACGAGCAGTACTTC.